This entry concerns a single TCR beta chain. Its antigen is currently not known. No much larger clone exists at a distance of one base, and base qualities are not known. CDR1 is given as SGHRS and CDR2 as YFSETQ, both from the germline V gene. From the cysteine through the phenylalanine, the CDR3 covers 14 amino acids. The DNA shown is the 42-base CDR3, in frame from base 1. V loses 2 bases, J loses 4 bases, and the germline ends lie 11 bases apart. This record belongs to a study of OX40 agonist ivuxolimab in advanced cancers. For the study in its entirety: Ivuxolimab was a fully human IgG2 agonistic monoclonal antibody targeting the costimulatory receptor OX40 (CD134). Peripheral TCRbeta sequencing aimed to test whether ivuxolimab altered TCR sequence diversity and caused clonal T-cell expansion. The paper covers the monotherapy dose-escalation part of the phase I ivuxolimab trial, which included N ≈ 57 patients. Prior anti-PD-1, anti-PD-L1 or anti-CTLA-4 therapy was permitted, and checkpoint inhibitors had been received by roughly 42% of dose-escalation patients. Three dose-escalation patients achieved partial responses, one with hepatocellular carcinoma and two with cutaneous melanoma. Intravenous ivuxolimab was administered to patients every 2 weeks at six dose levels: 0.01, 0.1, 0.3, 1.5, 3 and 10 mg/kg. Of the approximately 50 patients in dose escalation, 19 had hepatocellular carcinoma, about 15 had melanoma, 9 had renal cell carcinoma and 9 had head and neck cancer. In the dose-escalation cohort, around four fifths of patients were male, and the mean age was approximately 60 years, with a range of about 23 to 90.

Patients with autoimmune disease history or receiving systemic immunosuppression were excluded from the trial. Peripheral blood for TCR sequencing was drawn from every dose cohort at baseline, at cycle 4 day 1 and at cycle 7 day 1. Samples came from an open-label, multicenter, first-in-human phase I dose-escalation trial of ivuxolimab. The trial enrolled adults with locally advanced or metastatic head and neck squamous cell, hepatocellular, melanoma or renal cell carcinoma. CD4+ and CD8+ T cells were sorted separately from peripheral blood before TCR sequencing. Genomic DNA was isolated from the sorted cells so that the TCRbeta CDR3 region could be sequenced. The immunoSEQ Assay was used for sequencing of TCRbeta CDR3 regions. In its TCRdb copy, this immuneACCESS table keeps in-frame sequences only and misses some clones. Where compared with another copy, unresolved V genes explain less than half of these, and the others have no known cause. A total of 15,000 to 20,000 clones appear in this sample, 60% to 85% of them only once. The top ten clonotypes cover approximately 46% of the sample.

The paper as a whole reports these results and caveats: At doses of 0.1 to 3.0 mg/kg, clonal expansion of both CD4+ and CD8+ T cells in blood was seen between baseline and week 6. On average, CD8+ T cells showed more expanded clones than CD4+ T cells after ivuxolimab. The antigen specificity of the clonally expanded peripheral T cells was not determined. Partial responders in the 0.1-3.0 mg/kg groups had among the lowest normalized peripheral clonal expansion, especially among CD8+ T cells. Low levels of normalized T-cell clonal expansion were also seen in some patients who did not respond.

The TCR was taken from an adult with an advanced solid tumor such as melanoma, head and neck, liver or kidney cancer. The sample here was CD4+ or CD8+ T cells sorted from blood, taken in a trial of the OX40 agonist ivuxolimab. The rearrangement combines TRBV5-1 with TRBJ2-3; perhaps TRBD1 is the D gene, with 6 bases matching. The CDR3 loop reads CASSFNRVADTQYF. DNA sequence: TGCGCCAGCAGCTTCAACAGGGTGGCAGATACGCAGTATTTT. When the CDR3 is completed using the reference TRBV5-1 and TRBJ2-3 genes on either side, the full variable domain is KAGVTQTPRYLIKTRGQQVTLSCSPISGHRSVSWYQQTPGQGLQFLFEYFSETQRNKGNFPGRFSGRQFSNSRSEMNVSTLELGDSALYLCASSFNRVADTQYFGPGTRLTVL.